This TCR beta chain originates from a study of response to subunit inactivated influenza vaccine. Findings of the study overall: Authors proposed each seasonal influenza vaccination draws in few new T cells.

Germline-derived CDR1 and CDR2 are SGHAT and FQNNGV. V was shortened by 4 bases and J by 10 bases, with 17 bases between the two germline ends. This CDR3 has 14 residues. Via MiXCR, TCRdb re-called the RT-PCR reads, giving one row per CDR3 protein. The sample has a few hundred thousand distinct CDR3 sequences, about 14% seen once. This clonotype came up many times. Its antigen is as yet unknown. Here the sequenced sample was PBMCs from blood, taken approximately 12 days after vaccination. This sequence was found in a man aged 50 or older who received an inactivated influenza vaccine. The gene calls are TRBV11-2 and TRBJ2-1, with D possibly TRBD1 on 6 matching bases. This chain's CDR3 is CASSSIRDNGEQFF. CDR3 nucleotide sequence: TGTGCCAGCAGCTCAATCCGGGACAACGGGGAGCAGTTCTTC.